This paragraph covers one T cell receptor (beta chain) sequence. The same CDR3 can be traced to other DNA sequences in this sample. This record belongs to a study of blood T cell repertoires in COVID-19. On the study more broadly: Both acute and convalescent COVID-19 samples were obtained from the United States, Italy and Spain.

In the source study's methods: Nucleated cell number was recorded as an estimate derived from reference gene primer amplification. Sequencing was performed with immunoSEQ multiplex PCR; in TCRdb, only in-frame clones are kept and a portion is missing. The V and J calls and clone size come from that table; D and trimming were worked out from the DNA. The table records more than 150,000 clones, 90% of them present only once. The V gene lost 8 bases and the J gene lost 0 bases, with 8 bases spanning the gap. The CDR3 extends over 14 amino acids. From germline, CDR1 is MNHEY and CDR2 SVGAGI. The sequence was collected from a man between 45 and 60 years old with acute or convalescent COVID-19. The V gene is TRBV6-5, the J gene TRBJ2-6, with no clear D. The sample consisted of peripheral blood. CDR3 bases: TGTGCCAGCTCCCGGTTCTCTGGGGCCAACGTCCTGACTTTC. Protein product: CASSRFSGANVLTF.